This entry is about one T cell receptor (beta chain). Its cognate antigen has yet to be identified. Base qualities are not recorded, but no much larger clone differs from it by a single base. The sample belongs to a study of blood T cell repertoires in COVID-19 (TCRdb year 2020). Looking at the study overall: The collaborator samples originated in the United States, Italy and Spain and spanned the acute and convalescent phases of COVID-19. The material from the prospective study consisted of cDNA or gDNA derived from T cells, B-cell-depleted T cells, or PBMCs. Deeply sampled blood TCRbeta repertoires from subjects exposed to, actively infected with, or recovered from COVID-19 were included in the dataset. The repertoires were released in a freely available public database meant as a resource for research on the immune response to SARS-CoV-2. The samples were drawn from two sources: the first 160 participants of the ongoing ImmuneRACE study, and 1,000 to 1,500 subjects contributed by 6 global collaborators. The sample metadata nearly always contained a de-identified subject ID, COVID-19 status, age in years and sex. Where available, HLA class I and class II types were taken from metadata supplied by the sample provider and were not determined by assay-based typing. Broad study findings and their caveats: Clinical and demographic metadata were provided uncurated, with the amount varying by source and participant.

Between the V and J ends, shortened by 5 bases and 1 base respectively, the junction contains 14 bases. The germline V gene (reference sequence) provides CDR1 SEHNR and CDR2 FQNEAQ. Its CDR3 holds 15 amino acids, cysteine through phenylalanine. Only CDR3 DNA is held: 45 bases, read in frame from base 1. In the prospective study, participants were about 18 to 95 years old, resided in 25 or so geographic areas of the United States, and were enrolled through a virtual design. To assign participants to cohorts, the prospective study relied on clinical history that participants themselves reported in a screening survey and a study questionnaire. For ImmuneRACE Cohort 3, a participant was defined as recovered based on two consecutive negative NP/OP PCR tests, clearance by a healthcare professional, or resolution of symptoms. Mobile phlebotomists in the prospective study collected whole blood, serum and a nasopharyngeal or oropharyngeal swab from every participant. Additional blood draws and questionnaires over an approximately 2-month period could optionally be provided by prospective study participants. Before DNA extraction, blood samples from the prospective study were shipped at room temperature or frozen.

TCRbeta CDR3 regions were amplified from genomic DNA using the immunoSEQ Assay, a bias-controlled multiplex PCR. In the original analysis: The number of nucleated cells in each sample was estimated by amplification of reference gene primers within the assay. Sequence reads were collapsed and filtered to measure the absolute abundance of every unique TCRbeta CDR3 rearrangement. For each sample, productive Simpson clonality was calculated as the square root of Simpson's diversity index across productive rearrangements. The table comes from immuneACCESS by way of TCRdb, which keeps in-frame sequences with V and J called. Part of the clones is missing from these tables; in studies checked, under half for an unresolved V gene and the rest for unknown reasons. The DNA gave D and trimming, while V, J and clone size come from that table. The sample data list 290,000 or so clones, and around nine tenths of these were observed just once. The ten largest clones capture over 2.5% of the sample.

The TCR was taken from a woman under 30 who had recovered from COVID-19. Sequenced sample: PBMCs or T cells enriched from blood (not recorded which). The chain uses TRBV7-9 and TRBJ1-1, with the identity of the D gene unclear. The nucleotide sequence reads as follows: TGTGCCAGCAGCCCTCCCCAGAGGTCGAACACTGAAGCTTTCTTT. Its coded protein is CASSPPQRSNTEAFF.